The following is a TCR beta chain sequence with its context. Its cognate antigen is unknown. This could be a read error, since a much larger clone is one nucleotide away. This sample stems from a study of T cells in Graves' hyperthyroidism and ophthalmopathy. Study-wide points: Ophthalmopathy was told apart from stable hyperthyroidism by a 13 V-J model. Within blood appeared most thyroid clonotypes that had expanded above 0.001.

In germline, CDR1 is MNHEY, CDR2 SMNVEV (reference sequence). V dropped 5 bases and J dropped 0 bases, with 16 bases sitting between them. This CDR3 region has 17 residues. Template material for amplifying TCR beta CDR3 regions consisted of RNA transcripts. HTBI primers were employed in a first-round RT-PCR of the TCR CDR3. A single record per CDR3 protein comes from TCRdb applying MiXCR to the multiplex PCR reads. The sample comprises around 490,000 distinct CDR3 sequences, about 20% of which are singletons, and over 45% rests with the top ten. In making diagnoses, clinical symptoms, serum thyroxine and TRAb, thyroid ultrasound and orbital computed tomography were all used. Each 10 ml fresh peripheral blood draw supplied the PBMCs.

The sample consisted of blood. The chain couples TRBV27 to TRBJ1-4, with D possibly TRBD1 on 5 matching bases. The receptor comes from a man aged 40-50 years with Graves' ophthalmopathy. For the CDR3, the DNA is TGTGCCAGCAGTCCAATCGACAGCACTGCAACTAATGAAAAACTGTTTTTT. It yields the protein CASSPIDSTATNEKLFF.